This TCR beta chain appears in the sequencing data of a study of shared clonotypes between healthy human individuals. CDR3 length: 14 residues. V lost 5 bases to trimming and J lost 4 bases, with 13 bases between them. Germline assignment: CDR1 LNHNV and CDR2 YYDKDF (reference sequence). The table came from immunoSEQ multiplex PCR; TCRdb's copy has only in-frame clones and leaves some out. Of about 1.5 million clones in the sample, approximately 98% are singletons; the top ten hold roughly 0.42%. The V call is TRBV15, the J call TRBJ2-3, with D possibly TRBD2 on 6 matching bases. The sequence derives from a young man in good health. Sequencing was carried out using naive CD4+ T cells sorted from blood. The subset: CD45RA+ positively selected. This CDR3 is CATSRKPGADTQYF. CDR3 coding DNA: TGTGCCACCAGCCGTAAGCCGGGGGCAGATACGCAGTATTTT. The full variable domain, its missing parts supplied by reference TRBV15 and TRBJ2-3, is DAMVIQNPRYQVTQFGKPVTLSCSQTLNHNVMYWYQQKSSQAPKLLFHYYDKDFNNEADTPDNFQSRRPNTSFCFLDIRSPGLGDTAMYLCATSRKPGADTQYFGPGTRLTVL.